The 25 T cell receptor beta chains below were found in one sample sequenced in a study of T cell responses to AZD1222 COVID-19 vaccine. Data came from immunoSEQ multiplex PCR; TCRdb stores just in-frame clones and leaves some out. Among more than 150,000 clones listed, approximately 87% were seen once. The sample consisted of peripheral blood, taken 28 days after the second AZD1222 dose. The source of these receptors is an adult who received the AZD1222 COVID-19 vaccine.

Only a few counts were recorded for this clone. The chain links TRBV6-5 to TRBJ1-1; D not resolved. In germline, CDR1 is MNHEY, CDR2 SVGAGI. CDR3 length equals 12 residues. V was cut by 6 bases and J by 5 bases, with 10 bases left in between. The CDR3 DNA reads as TGTGCCAGCAGCCAAGAGAGGACTGAAGCTTTCTTT. Its translation is CASSQERTEAFF.

The CDR3 DNA reads TGTGCCAGCAGCCCCACGGCCTTAGTAGTCGAAAAACTGTTTTTT. It encodes CASSPTALVVEKLFF. The chain is built from TRBV4-2 and TRBJ1-4, with D uncertain. Germline lookup yields CDR1 LGHNA and CDR2 YNFKEQ. V was shortened by 4 bases and J by 8 bases, with 17 bases between the two germline ends. The CDR3 covers 15 residues.

The chain joins TRBV7-9 to TRBJ1-2; TRBD1 matches at 7 bases. J lost 6 bases, V lost 5 bases, and 15 bases had no gene match. The CDR3 spans 16 residues. CDR1 is SEHNR and CDR2 is FQNEAQ in the germline V gene (reference sequence). The CDR3 sequence: CASSQPIRAGGHGYTF. The CDR3 nucleotides read TGTGCCAGCAGCCAACCCATACGGGCAGGGGGTCATGGCTACACCTTC.

The J gene is TRBJ2-1, the V gene TRBV19; the D is unclear. The V gene's germline CDR1 is LNHDA and CDR2 SQIVND (reference sequence). V was pared by 7 bases and J by 2 bases, with 3 bases between. The CDR3 is 11 residues long. CDR3 protein: CASNAYNEQFF. The DNA of the CDR3 is TGTGCCAGTAACGCCTACAATGAGCAGTTCTTC. The full variable domain, in which reference TRBV19 and TRBJ2-1 provide the parts outside the CDR3, is DGGITQSPKYLFRKEGQNVTLSCEQNLNHDAMYWYRQDPGQGLRLIYYSQIVNDFQKGDIAEGYSVSREKKESFPLTVTSAQKNPTAFYLCASNAYNEQFFGPGTRLTVL.

The V and J genes are TRBV9 and TRBJ2-3, with D tentatively TRBD2 (6 bases). From germline, CDR1 is SGDLS and CDR2 YYNGEE. This CDR3 comprises 16 residues. The V and J ends lost 4 bases and 3 bases respectively, with 18 bases between them. CDR3 loop: CASSFSPGLKTDTQYF. CDR3 DNA sequence: TGTGCCAGCAGCTTCAGTCCGGGACTCAAAACAGATACGCAGTATTTT.

This chain connects TRBV6-5 to TRBJ2-7; 7 bases are a match to TRBD2. Trimming removed 1 base from V and 3 bases from J; junction bases left unmatched: 3. This CDR3 contains 14 residues. Germline CDR1 reads MNHEY; CDR2 reads SVGAGI. The CDR3 DNA reads as TGTGCCAGCAGTTACTTAGGCGGGAGCTACGAGCAGTACTTC. As protein: CASSYLGGSYEQYF.

As regards this clone: The junction shows a germline mismatch at one end, possibly a read error. V and J are TRBV6-5 and TRBJ2-5; 12 nucleotides align to TRBD2. Germline values: CDR1 MNHEY, CDR2 SVGAGI. The CDR3 length is 12 residues. The CDR3 reads CASRATSGSIDF. The CDR3 nucleotides read TGTGCCAGCAGGGCGACTAGCGGGAGCATCGACTTC.

V gene TRBV29-1 combines with J gene TRBJ2-7; weak D call: TRBD1 (6 bases). V dropped 2 bases and J dropped 4 bases, with 12 bases sitting between them. This CDR3 is built from 13 residues. The germline V gene encodes CDR1 SQVTM and CDR2 ANQGSEA. The CDR3 reads CSVETGYGYEQYF. The DNA of the CDR3 is TGCAGCGTTGAAACAGGGTACGGTTACGAGCAGTACTTC.

The rearrangement joins TRBV6-5 to TRBJ1-1, with TRBD1 as a possible D gene (6 bases). Germline V gene data show CDR1 as MNHEY and CDR2 as SVGAGI. V dropped 5 bases and J dropped 1 base, with 8 bases sitting between them. This CDR3 has 13 amino acids. CDR3 protein: CASSRDKNTEAFF. CDR3 sequence (DNA): TGTGCCAGCAGTCGGGACAAGAACACTGAAGCTTTCTTT.

The V gene is TRBV19, the J gene TRBJ2-1; 7 nucleotides agree with TRBD2. Unmatched junction bases numbered 4, after V lost 5 bases and J lost 0 bases. CDR1 and CDR2 (germline): LNHDA, SQIVND (reference sequence). This CDR3 region has 15 residues. CDR3 protein: CASSPGLHSYNEQFF. The CDR3 DNA reads TGTGCCAGTAGTCCGGGACTACACTCCTACAATGAGCAGTTCTTC.

The genes are TRBV28 and TRBJ2-3, with D unresolved. V was pared by 6 bases and J by 3 bases, with 16 bases between. The germline V gene has CDR1 MDHEN and CDR2 SYDVKM. The CDR3 is made up of 15 amino acids. The chain's CDR3 is CASSEMGSKTDTQYF. The CDR3 DNA sequence: TGTGCCAGCAGCGAGATGGGGTCGAAAACAGATACGCAGTATTTT. The full variable domain, in which reference TRBV28 and TRBJ2-3 provide the parts outside the CDR3, is DVKVTQSSRYLVKRTGEKVFLECVQDMDHENMFWYRQDPGLGLRLIYFSYDVKMKEKGDIPEGYSVSREKKERFSLILESASTNQTSMYLCASSEMGSKTDTQYFGPGTRLTVL.

The rearrangement links TRBV28 to TRBJ1-2; D uncertain. CDR3 length equals 14 residues. Germline-derived CDR1 and CDR2 are MDHEN and SYDVKM. The V and J ends lost 5 bases and 8 bases respectively, with 18 bases between them. In nucleotides, the CDR3 is TGTGCCAGCAGTGCCGACGGAAGGAGAGGGGGCTACACCTTC. Its protein is CASSADGRRGGYTF.

The chain couples TRBV19 to TRBJ2-7, with 7 positions matching TRBD1. The CDR3 extends over 13 amino acids. Trimming at V came to 3 bases and at J to 9 bases, leaving 8 bases not matched to a gene. Germline assignment: CDR1 LNHDA and CDR2 SQIVND (reference sequence). The CDR3 loop is CASSIPGTAGQYF. In nucleotides, the CDR3 is TGTGCCAGTAGTATTCCGGGGACAGCCGGGCAGTACTTC.

This chain links TRBV20-1 with TRBJ1-1; no firm D call. This CDR3 has 11 residues. Germline values: CDR1 DFQATT, CDR2 SNEGSKA (reference sequence). V lost 4 bases and J 7 bases, leaving 10 bases between the germline ends. The CDR3 region has the DNA TGCAGTGCTAAAATAAACGTTGAAGCTTTCTTT. This sequence encodes CSAKINVEAFF.

The genes are TRBV7-2 and TRBJ2-3; D possibly matches TRBD1 or TRBD2 (6 bases each). The CDR3 covers 17 residues. Germline V lookup: CDR1 SGHTA, CDR2 FQGNSA. V gave up 1 base and J gave up 4 bases, with 18 bases separating them. CDR3 region: CASSLGPQGPSADTQYF. The CDR3 region has the DNA TGTGCCAGCAGCTTAGGGCCCCAGGGGCCTAGCGCAGATACGCAGTATTTT.

The rearrangement links TRBV25-1 to TRBJ2-5, with D possibly being TRBD1 (5 bases). The CDR3 contains 15 residues. Trimming cost V 6 bases and J 5 bases, with 19 bases left between them. Germline values: CDR1 MGHDK, CDR2 SYGVNS. The CDR3 DNA sequence: TGTGCCAGCAGCCGGTCTACAGGCAACCGGGAGACCCAGTACTTC. This gives the protein CASSRSTGNRETQYF.

The genes are TRBV7-2 and TRBJ2-3; D may be TRBD2 (6 bases). Trimming pared 7 bases from V and 0 bases from J, leaving 14 bases between. Germline V gives CDR1 SGHTA, CDR2 FQGNSA. This CDR3 is built from 15 residues. Here the CDR3 DNA reads TGTGCCAGCATCCCCCGAGGGAGGAGCACAGATACGCAGTATTTT. Amino acids: CASIPRGRSTDTQYF.

The gene calls are TRBV6-2 or TRBV6-3 and TRBJ2-2; tentative D call: TRBD1 (7 bases). The CDR3 totals 15 residues. Germline CDR1 and CDR2: MNHEY and SVGEGT. With 7 bases removed from V and 3 bases from J, the gap between germline ends came to 15 bases. The CDR3 loop is CASTPGGLYTGELFF. The CDR3 nucleotides are TGTGCCAGCACCCCAGGGGGACTTTACACCGGGGAGCTGTTTTTT.

This rearrangement joins TRBV7-6 to TRBJ2-2; a weak D match, TRBD1 (5 bases). Deletions cut 1 base from V and 5 bases from J, with 11 bases between. The CDR3 is made up of 15 amino acids. Germline V gives CDR1 SGHVS, CDR2 FNYEAQ. The CDR3 protein is CASSLGTPGTGELFF. The CDR3 bases are TGTGCCAGCAGCTTAGGGACCCCAGGGACCGGGGAGCTGTTTTTT.

The chain's CDR3 is CASSLGTRETQYF. CDR3 nucleotides: TGTGCCAGCAGCTTAGGTACCAGAGAGACCCAGTACTTC. The genes are TRBV11-1 and TRBJ2-5, with D unresolved. The CDR3 consists of 13 residues. V dropped 1 base and J dropped 4 bases, with 7 bases sitting between them. Germline V gene sequence: CDR1 SGHAT, CDR2 FQDESV (reference sequence).

V and J are TRBV24-1 and TRBJ2-2; D is uncertain. The V gene's germline CDR1 is KGHDR and CDR2 SFDVKD. This CDR3 comprises 12 residues. V was clipped by 5 bases and J by 3 bases, with 3 bases between them. CDR3 sequence (DNA): TGTGCCACCAGTGTCTACACCGGGGAGCTGTTTTTT. Protein product: CATSVYTGELFF.

This chain uses TRBV15 with TRBJ2-7; 11 bases agree with TRBD1. The trim removed 1 base at V and 0 bases at J, leaving 5 bases unmatched. In germline, CDR1 is LNHNV, CDR2 YYDKDF (reference sequence). This CDR3 is 17 amino acids long. CDR3 in DNA: TGTGCCACCAGCAGAGGGGACAGGGGGGGCTCCTCCTACGAGCAGTACTTC. This codes for CATSRGDRGGSSYEQYF. The full variable domain, rest sourced from reference TRBV15 and TRBJ2-7, is DAMVIQNPRYQVTQFGKPVTLSCSQTLNHNVMYWYQQKSSQAPKLLFHYYDKDFNNEADTPDNFQSRRPNTSFCFLDIRSPGLGDTAMYLCATSRGDRGGSSYEQYFGPGTRLTVT.

V is TRBV28 and J is TRBJ2-7; 9 bases map to TRBD1. J lost 1 base, V lost 6 bases, and 7 bases had no gene match. The germline V gene encodes CDR1 MDHEN and CDR2 SYDVKM. CDR3 size: 15 residues. CDR3 nucleotides: TGTGCCAGCAGGGGACCCGGGACAGGGTCCTACGAGCAGTACTTC. Translating gives CASRGPGTGSYEQYF.

With respect to this clone: The same CDR3 can be traced to other DNA sequences in this sample. The chain employs TRBV13 and TRBJ1-1; TRBD1 matches 8 bases. Trimming at V came to 5 bases and at J to 1 base, leaving 9 bases not matched to a gene. CDR3 length: 16 residues. Per the germline V gene, CDR1 is PRHDT and CDR2 is FYEKMQ (reference sequence). The CDR3 here is CASSLRQGRGNTEAFF. As DNA, the CDR3 is TGTGCCAGCAGCCTACGACAGGGGCGAGGGAACACTGAAGCTTTCTTT.

The V gene is TRBV6-5, the J gene TRBJ1-2, with D perhaps matching TRBD1 (6 bases). CDR3 length: 14 residues. V lost 8 bases and J 4 bases, leaving 17 bases between the germline ends. Germline V CDR1 and CDR2: MNHEY, SVGAGI. The CDR3, as DNA: TGTGCCAGCCGGGGGCCGACAGGATTCTATGGCTACACCTTC. This codes for CASRGPTGFYGYTF.